This T cell receptor (beta chain) was obtained from a study of PD-L1 blockade in urothelial cancer. Study in general: Across blood samples, T cells had a median count of 141,255.

As to this clone: As yet, its antigen is unknown.

Study results and limitations: Pretreatment TCR clonality in blood under the median foretold superior survival.

Synthetic spike-ins, TCR analog templates, were added into each PCR. Sequenced by immunoSEQ multiplex PCR; TCRdb stores in-frame clones only, minus some. Found here are 100,000 to 150,000 clones, roughly 82% of them singletons; the top ten hold roughly 2.3%. The CDR3 consists of 16 residues. Germline V lookup: CDR1 SGHDT, CDR2 YYEEEE. Deletions cut 4 bases from V and 4 bases from J, with 21 bases between. The time point: peripheral blood 6 weeks after treatment start. This sequence joins TRBV5-6 and TRBJ2-7; TRBD2 is a possible D gene (6 bases). The sequences come from PBMCs, collected around atezolizumab (anti-PD-L1) treatment. The sequence came from a man between 50 and 59 years old with urothelial cancer. CDR3 sequence reads: CASSLVLATPYYEQYF. DNA for the CDR3: TGTGCCAGCAGCCTGGTTCTAGCGACACCTTATTACGAGCAGTACTTC.